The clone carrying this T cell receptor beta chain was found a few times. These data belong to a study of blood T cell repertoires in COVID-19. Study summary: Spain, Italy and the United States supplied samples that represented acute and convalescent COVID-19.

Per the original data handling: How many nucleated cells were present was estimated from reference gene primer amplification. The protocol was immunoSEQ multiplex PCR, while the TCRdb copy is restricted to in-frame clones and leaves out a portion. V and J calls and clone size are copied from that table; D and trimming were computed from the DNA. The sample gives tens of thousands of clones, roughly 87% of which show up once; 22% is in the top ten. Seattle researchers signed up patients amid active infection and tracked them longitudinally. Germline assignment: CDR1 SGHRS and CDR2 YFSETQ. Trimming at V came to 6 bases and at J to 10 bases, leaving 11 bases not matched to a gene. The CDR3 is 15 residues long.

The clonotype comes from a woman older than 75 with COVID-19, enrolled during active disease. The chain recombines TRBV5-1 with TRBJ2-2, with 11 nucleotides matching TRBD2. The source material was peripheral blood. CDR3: CASTPIAGGRVELFF. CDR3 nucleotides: TGCGCCAGCACCCCCATAGCGGGGGGGCGGGTGGAGCTGTTTTTT. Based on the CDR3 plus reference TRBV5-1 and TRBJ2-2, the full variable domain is KAGVTQTPRYLIKTRGQQVTLSCSPISGHRSVSWYQQTPGQGLQFLFEYFSETQRNKGNFPGRFSGRQFSNSRSEMNVSTLELGDSALYLCASTPIAGGRVELFFGEGSRLTVL.